Below, 14 T cell receptor beta chains from the same sample are listed, as sequenced in a study of blood T cell repertoires in COVID-19. Sequencing was performed with immunoSEQ multiplex PCR; in TCRdb, only in-frame clones are kept and a portion is missing. The sample holds about 160,000 clones; approximately 77% are singletons and the top ten take 8% to 11%. Sequenced material: peripheral blood. The receptors here all came from a woman aged 80 or older with active or convalescent COVID-19.

This clone has only a few counts. The V gene is TRBV9, the J gene TRBJ1-1; D gene uncertain. Trimming took 4 bases from V and 1 from J, leaving 8 bases between them. Germline CDR1 is SGDLS and CDR2 is YYNGEE. The CDR3 has 13 amino acids. The chain's CDR3 is CASSSRGNTEAFF. DNA for the CDR3: TGTGCCAGCAGCTCACGGGGGAACACTGAAGCTTTCTTT.

With respect to this clone: Other DNA sequences in this sample translate to the same CDR3. The DNA for the CDR3 is TGTGCCAGCAGTTCCGACAGGAACACTGAAGCTTTCTTT. Translated: CASSSDRNTEAFF. V and J are TRBV6-5 and TRBJ1-1; D might be TRBD1 (5 bases). V dropped 4 bases and J dropped 1 base, with 7 bases sitting between them. From germline, CDR1 is MNHEY and CDR2 SVGAGI. This CDR3 comprises 13 residues.

This clone was found a few times. V usage is TRBV19 and J usage is TRBJ1-2, with a tentative D call TRBD1 (6 bases). This CDR3 is 13 amino acids long. The V gene's germline CDR1 is LNHDA and CDR2 SQIVND (reference sequence). With 2 bases removed from V and 2 bases from J, the gap between germline ends came to 6 bases. The DNA of the CDR3 is TGTGCCAGTAGTATAACAGGGAACTATGGCTACACCTTC. It yields the protein CASSITGNYGYTF.

This rearrangement joins TRBV18 to TRBJ1-2; no clear D. The CDR3 runs to 14 residues. Germline V lookup: CDR1 KGHSH, CDR2 LQKENI. The V and J ends lost 3 bases and 1 base respectively, with 9 bases between them. The CDR3 is CASSPNRDNYGYTF. CDR3 nucleotides: TGTGCCAGCTCACCTAACCGGGATAACTATGGCTACACCTTC.

V usage is TRBV12-5 and J usage is TRBJ2-1; D gene ambiguous. Germline CDR1 is LGHNT and CDR2 is FRNRAP. The CDR3 has 13 residues. Between the trimmed V and J ends, which lost 1 base and 7 bases, there was a span of 8 bases. The CDR3 DNA is TGTGCTAGTGGTTTGGACTACGGGAATGAGCAGTTCTTC. This gives the protein CASGLDYGNEQFF.

This chain uses TRBV2 with TRBJ2-7, with TRBD2 matching 10 bases. The CDR3 runs to 15 residues. V lost 6 bases and J lost 3; bases outside the gene matches: 8. CDR1 and CDR2 from the germline V gene are SNHLY and FYNNEI. CDR3 protein: CASRTSSGRFYEQYF. The CDR3 coding sequence is TGTGCCAGCAGGACATCTAGCGGGAGATTCTACGAGCAGTACTTC. The full variable domain, rest sourced from reference TRBV2 and TRBJ2-7, is EPEVTQTPSHQVTQMGQEVILRCVPISNHLYFYWYRQILGQKVEFLVSFYNNEISEKSEIFDDQFSVERPDGSNFTLKIRSTKLEDSAMYFCASRTSSGRFYEQYFGPGTRLTVT.

The chain is built from TRBV2 and TRBJ1-5; D possibly corresponds to TRBD1 (6 bases). Germline V gives CDR1 SNHLY, CDR2 FYNNEI. This CDR3 is 15 amino acids long. The V end was cut by 2 bases, the J end by 6 bases, with 14 bases between. For the CDR3, the DNA is TGTGCCAGCAGTGAATCCGGGGGGCGAGGTCAGCCCCAGCATTTT. Protein: CASSESGGRGQPQHF.

Only one count was recorded for this clone. The chain joins TRBV24-1 to TRBJ2-5; TRBD2 is a possible D gene (6 bases). The CDR3 is 14 residues long. CDR1 is KGHDR and CDR2 is SFDVKD in the germline V gene. Trimming removed 5 bases at V and 7 bases at J, with 16 bases between. CDR3 DNA: TGTGCCACCAGTGGGGGACTTCGTGGTGGGACCCAGTACTTC. This codes for CATSGGLRGGTQYF.

The chain recombines TRBV6-5 with TRBJ2-7; no reliable D call. Germline V gene data show CDR1 as MNHEY and CDR2 as SVGAGI. The V gene lost 0 bases and the J gene lost 0 bases, with 9 bases spanning the gap. The CDR3 covers 15 residues. DNA of the CDR3: TGTGCCAGCAGTTACTCGTCAGCGTTCTCCTACGAGCAGTACTTC. This translates into CASSYSSAFSYEQYF.

About this clone: Relative to the germline gene, one junction end is altered; a read error may explain this. The chain links TRBV5-1 to TRBJ1-2; D remains ambiguous. The germline CDR1 and CDR2 sequences are SGHRS and YFSETQ. CDR3 size: 11 residues. This CDR3 reads CASSLVGHVLF. As DNA, the CDR3 is TGCGCCAGCAGCTTGGTGGGCCACGTTCTCTTC.

In this sample, this clone turned up once. The chain uses TRBV7-8 and TRBJ2-5; 7 bases are a match to TRBD2. V lost 2 bases, J lost 7 bases, and 4 bases stayed unmatched. CDR3 length: 13 residues. From germline, CDR1 is SGHVS and CDR2 FQNEAQ. CDR3 sequence (DNA): TGTGCCAGCAGCTTAACGGGGGAGGGGACCCAGTACTTC. Translated: CASSLTGEGTQYF.

The chain is built from TRBV5-6 and TRBJ1-5, with TRBD1 identical over 10 bases. Germline CDR1 and CDR2: SGHDT and YYEEEE. J lost 3 bases, V lost 3 bases, and 3 bases had no gene match. The CDR3 sequence is 15 residues long. CDR3 loop: CASSSGTGVNQPQHF. CDR3 in DNA: TGTGCCAGCAGCTCCGGGACAGGGGTCAATCAGCCCCAGCATTTT.

This clone was seen only once. V is TRBV10-3 and J is TRBJ1-5; 9 bases are a match to TRBD1. CDR3 length: 15 residues. Per the germline V gene, CDR1 is ENHRY and CDR2 is SYGVKD. The V segment lost 5 bases and the J segment 3 bases; nucleotides outside the gene matches: 5. The DNA of the CDR3 is TGTGCCATCAGTCCGACAGGGGGGGACAATCAGCCCCAGCATTTT. As protein: CAISPTGGDNQPQHF.

V and J are TRBV5-1 and TRBJ2-7, with 12 positions matching TRBD2. CDR1 SGHRS and CDR2 YFSETQ come from the germline V gene. The CDR3 extends over 14 amino acids. Trimming removed 7 bases from V and 12 bases from J; junction bases left unmatched: 14. CDR3 loop: CASQPTTSGRVGYF. The CDR3 region has the DNA TGCGCCAGCCAGCCGACGACTAGCGGGAGAGTTGGGTACTTC. Filled out from reference TRBV5-1 and TRBJ2-7, the complete variable domain reads KAGVTQTPRYLIKTRGQQVTLSCSPISGHRSVSWYQQTPGQGLQFLFEYFSETQRNKGNFPGRFSGRQFSNSRSEMNVSTLELGDSALYLCASQPTTSGRVGYFGPGTRLTVT.